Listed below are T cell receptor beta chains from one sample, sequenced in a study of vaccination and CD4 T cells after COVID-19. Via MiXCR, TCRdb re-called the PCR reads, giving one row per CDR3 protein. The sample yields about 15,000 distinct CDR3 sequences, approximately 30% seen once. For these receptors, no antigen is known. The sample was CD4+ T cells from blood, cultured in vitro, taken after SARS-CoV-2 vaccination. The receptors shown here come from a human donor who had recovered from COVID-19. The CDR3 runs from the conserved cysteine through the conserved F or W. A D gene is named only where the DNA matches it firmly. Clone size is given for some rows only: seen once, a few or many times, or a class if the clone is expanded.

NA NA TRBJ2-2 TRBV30 CAWSTPDRFTGELFF TGTGCCTGGAGTACCCCTGACAGATTCACCGGGGAGCTGTTTTTT
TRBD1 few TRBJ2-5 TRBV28 CATQGAVETQYF TGTGCCACCCAGGGGGCGGTAGAGACCCAGTACTTC
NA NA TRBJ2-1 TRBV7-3 CASSPQRLGDNEQFF TGTGCCAGCAGCCCCCAAAGACTAGGGGACAATGAGCAGTTCTTC
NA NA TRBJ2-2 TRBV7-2 CASSPGGTENTEELFF TGTGCCAGCAGCCCAGGGGGGACCGAGAACACCGAGGAGCTGTTTTTT
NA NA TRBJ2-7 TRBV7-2 CASSSQAGASYEQYF TGTGCCAGCAGCTCACAAGCGGGTGCCTCCTACGAGCAGTACTTC
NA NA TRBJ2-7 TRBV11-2 CASSYSYLYEQYF TGTGCCAGCAGCTATAGCTATCTCTACGAGCAGTACTTC
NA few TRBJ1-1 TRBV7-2 CASSSQGGRTEAFF TGTGCCAGCAGCTCTCAGGGAGGACGCACTGAAGCTTTCTTT
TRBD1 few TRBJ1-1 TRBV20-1 CSASPGTAAFF TGCAGTGCCAGTCCGGGGACAGCTGCTTTCTTT
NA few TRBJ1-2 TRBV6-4 CASSESASTRGYTF TGTGCCAGCAGTGAGTCGGCGTCTACGAGAGGCTACACCTTC
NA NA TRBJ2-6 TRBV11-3 CASSFGGANVLTF TGTGCCAGCAGCTTTGGCGGGGCCAACGTCCTGACTTTC
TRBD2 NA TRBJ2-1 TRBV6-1 CASSKGLVGRNEQFF TGTGCCAGCAGTAAGGGACTAGTAGGGCGCAATGAGCAGTTCTTC
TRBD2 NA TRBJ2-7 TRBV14 CASSPLRASGIHEQYF TGTGCCAGCAGCCCCCTTCGGGCTAGCGGGATTCACGAGCAGTACTTC
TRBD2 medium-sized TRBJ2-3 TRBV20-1 CSARRLAQSTDTQYF TGCAGTGCAAGGAGACTAGCGCAAAGCACAGATACGCAGTATTTT
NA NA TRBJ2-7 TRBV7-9 CASSYTETYEQYF TGTGCCAGCAGCTATACAGAAACCTACGAGCAGTACTTC
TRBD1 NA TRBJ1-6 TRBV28 CAGSGTGKGNSPLHF TGTGCCGGCAGTGGGACAGGCAAGGGTAATTCACCCCTCCACTTT
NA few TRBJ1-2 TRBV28 CASSTNRYGYTF TGTGCCAGCAGTACAAATCGGTATGGCTACACCTTC
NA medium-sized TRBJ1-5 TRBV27 CASSLVASYSNQPQHF TGTGCCAGCAGTTTAGTGGCAAGCTATAGCAATCAGCCCCAGCATTTT
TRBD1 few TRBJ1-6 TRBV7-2 CASSFLPVQGAFNSPLHF TGTGCCAGCAGCTTCCTCCCCGTACAGGGGGCTTTCAATTCACCCCTCCACTTT
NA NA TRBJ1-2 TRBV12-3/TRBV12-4 CASSLKTGLNYGYTF TGTGCCAGCAGTTTAAAGACAGGCCTTAACTATGGCTACACCTTC
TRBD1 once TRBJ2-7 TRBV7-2 CASSGQGAGSYEQYF TGTGCCAGCAGCGGACAGGGGGCCGGGTCCTACGAGCAGTACTTC
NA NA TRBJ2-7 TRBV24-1 CATSDSRGRSYEQYF TGTGCCACCAGTGATTCCCGTGGGCGGTCCTACGAGCAGTACTTC
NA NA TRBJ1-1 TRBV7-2 CASSLTGYPYTEAFF TGTGCCAGCAGCTTAACAGGCTACCCCTACACTGAAGCTTTCTTT
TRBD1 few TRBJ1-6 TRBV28 CASSGTGKGNSPLHF TGTGCCAGCAGTGGGACAGGCAAGGGTAATTCACCCCTCCACTTT
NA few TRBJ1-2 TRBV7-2 CASSLLTSGYTF TGTGCCAGCAGCTTACTAACCTCTGGCTACACCTTC
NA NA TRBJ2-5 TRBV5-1 CASGTGTITGETQYF TGCGCCAGCGGGACGGGCACCATCACGGGGGAGACCCAGTACTTC
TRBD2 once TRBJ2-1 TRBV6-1 CASSRASGRYSYNEQFF TGTGCCAGCAGTAGAGCTAGCGGGAGGTATTCCTACAATGAGCAGTTCTTC
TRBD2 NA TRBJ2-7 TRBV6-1 CASSSGTSGTYEQYF TGTGCCAGCAGCTCCGGGACTAGCGGAACCTACGAGCAGTACTTC
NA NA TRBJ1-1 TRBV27 CASSHHGQGGRTEAFF TGTGCCAGCAGTCATCATGGTCAGGGAGGTCGGACTGAAGCTTTCTTT
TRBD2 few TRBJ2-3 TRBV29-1 CSVGLAGGSDTQYF TGCAGCGTAGGACTAGCGGGGGGGTCAGATACGCAGTATTTT
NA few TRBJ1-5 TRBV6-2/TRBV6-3 CASSYSTPNQPQHF TGTGCCAGCAGTTACTCCACCCCCAATCAGCCCCAGCATTTT
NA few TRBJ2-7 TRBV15 CATSPLATSYEQYF TGTGCCACCAGCCCTCTAGCGACTTCCTACGAGCAGTACTTC
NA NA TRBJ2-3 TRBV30 CAWSVPRTPFSTDTQYF TGTGCCTGGAGTGTACCAAGGACACCGTTTTCCACAGATACGCAGTATTTT
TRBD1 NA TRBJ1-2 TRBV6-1 CASRNRQGNYGYTF TGTGCCAGCAGAAACCGACAGGGGAACTATGGCTACACCTTC
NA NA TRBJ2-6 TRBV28 CASSSAASGANVLTF TGTGCCAGCAGTTCAGCGGCCTCTGGGGCCAACGTCCTGACTTTC
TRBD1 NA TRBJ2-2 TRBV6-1 CASNQDRDRVGELFF TGTGCCAGCAACCAAGACAGGGATCGAGTCGGGGAGCTGTTTTTT
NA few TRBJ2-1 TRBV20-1 CSAQSGSSYNEQFF TGCAGTGCTCAAAGCGGCAGCTCCTACAATGAGCAGTTCTTC
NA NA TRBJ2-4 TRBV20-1 CSASGRLAKNIQYF TGCAGTGCCTCGGGACGGCTAGCCAAAAACATTCAGTACTTC
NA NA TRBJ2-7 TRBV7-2 CASSQGRRGMNEQYF TGCGCCAGCAGCCAGGGGAGAAGGGGGATGAACGAGCAGTACTTC
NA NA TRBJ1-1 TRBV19 CASSRWTRNTEAFF TGTGCCAGTAGTAGATGGACCAGGAACACTGAAGCTTTCTTT